These 31 T cell receptor beta chains share one sample of origin, sequenced in a study of cytomegalovirus exposure and HLA in healthy donors. The PCR ran on 60 Vbeta and 13 Jbeta primers. Sequenced by immunoSEQ multiplex PCR; TCRdb stores in-frame clones only, minus some. The sample includes some 200,000 clones, over 75% seen only once; the top ten take 6.3%. Sequenced input: PBMCs. The receptor source for this set is a middle-aged man in good health and CMV-seropositive.

The chain combines TRBV4-1 with TRBJ1-6, with a tentative D call TRBD1 (6 bases). Germline loops: CDR1 MGHRA, CDR2 YSYEKL. This CDR3 spans 16 amino acids. Deletions cut 4 bases from V and 5 bases from J, with 15 bases between. CDR3 in DNA: TGCGCCAGCAGCCGAATTTTGGACAGCCATAATTCACCCCTCCACTTT. It codes for CASSRILDSHNSPLHF.

The chain links TRBV7-9 to TRBJ1-2, with D possibly being TRBD1 (6 bases). The V gene lost 5 bases and the J gene lost 0 bases, with 10 bases spanning the gap. The CDR3 has 14 residues. Germline V gene sequence: CDR1 SEHNR, CDR2 FQNEAQ (reference sequence). The CDR3 region is CASSPNRANYGYTF. Here the CDR3 DNA reads TGTGCCAGCAGCCCGAACAGGGCTAACTATGGCTACACCTTC.

The J gene is TRBJ2-5, the V gene TRBV21-1; TRBD1, the D gene given by the table, was not confirmed from the DNA. TRBV21-1 counts as a pseudogene. The CDR3 sequence is 15 residues long. CDR3 sequence reads: CASSLPGGLKETQYF. As DNA, the CDR3 is TGTGCCAGCAGCTTACCAGGGGGATTGAAAGAGACCCAGTACTTC.

This chain uses TRBV28 with TRBJ1-2, with TRBD1 matching 9 bases. V dropped 6 bases and J dropped 5; count of bases not matched to a gene: 7. This CDR3 region has 14 residues. Looked up from germline, CDR1 is MDHEN and CDR2 is SYDVKM. In nucleotides, the CDR3 is TGTGCCAGCAGACCCTGGACAGGGGAATATGGCTACACCTTC. Its protein product is CASRPWTGEYGYTF.

A few counts support this clone. The V call is TRBV6-4, the J call TRBJ2-2, with 7 bases that match TRBD1. Germline-derived CDR1 and CDR2 are MRHNA and SNTAGT. With V trimmed by 4 bases and J by 3 bases, 8 bases remained unmatched. The CDR3 consists of 16 residues. The CDR3 is CASSAGTETHTGELFF. CDR3 DNA sequence: TGTGCCAGCAGTGCCGGGACAGAGACTCACACCGGGGAGCTGTTTTTT.

The chain joins TRBV6-5 to TRBJ1-1; D is possibly TRBD1 (5 bases). V was cut by 11 bases and J by 0 bases, with 13 bases left in between. This CDR3 contains 13 residues. Germline CDR1 is MNHEY and CDR2 is SVGAGI. In DNA form, the CDR3 reads TGTGCCTCACGTGGGGGGTTGAACACTGAAGCTTTCTTT. Amino acid sequence: CASRGGLNTEAFF.

The rearrangement uses TRBV27 and TRBJ2-3; 10 nucleotides line up with TRBD2. This CDR3 is 19 amino acids long. Germline lookup yields CDR1 MNHEY and CDR2 SMNVEV (reference sequence). The J segment lost 5 bases and the V segment lost 0 bases, leaving 14 bases of the junction unmatched. In DNA form, the CDR3 reads TGTGCCAGCAGTTTATCTTCTAGCGGGGGCCTACCCGAGAGAGATACGCAGTATTTT. Protein product: CASSLSSSGGLPERDTQYF.

The gene calls are TRBV6-1 and TRBJ1-1; 7 nucleotides align to TRBD1. CDR1 is MNHNS, CDR2 SASEGT, per germline. Trimming at V came to 5 bases and at J to 7 bases, leaving 10 bases not matched to a gene. This CDR3 has 14 amino acids. The CDR3 loop reads CASSFEDRAGEAFF. The CDR3 nucleotides are TGTGCCAGCAGTTTCGAAGACAGGGCTGGTGAAGCTTTCTTT.

J is TRBJ2-7 and V is TRBV6-5; a possible D gene is TRBD1 (6 bases). The germline V and J ends were trimmed by 2 bases and 0 bases, with 14 bases remaining between them. This CDR3 is built from 16 residues. Germline V CDR1 and CDR2: MNHEY, SVGAGI. This chain's CDR3 is CASSYATGSSSYEQYF. The CDR3 region has the DNA TGTGCCAGCAGTTACGCCACAGGGTCAAGCTCCTACGAGCAGTACTTC.

The chain couples TRBV9 to TRBJ1-3; 10 bases align to TRBD1. The trim removed 1 base at V and 3 bases at J, leaving 4 bases unmatched. The CDR3 extends over 16 amino acids. Germline CDR1 reads SGDLS; CDR2 reads YYNGEE. The CDR3 here is CASSVKTGGSGNTIYF. CDR3 coding DNA: TGTGCCAGCAGCGTAAAGACAGGGGGCAGTGGAAACACCATATATTTT.

V gene TRBV6-1 combines with J gene TRBJ2-4; TRBD2 aligns across 7 bases. The CDR3 sequence is 15 residues long. V lost 0 bases and J lost 3; bases outside the gene matches: 2. The germline V gene has CDR1 MNHNS and CDR2 SASEGT. The CDR3 reads CASSEARDYKNIQYF. The CDR3 DNA follows: TGTGCCAGCAGTGAAGCTCGGGACTACAAAAACATTCAGTACTTC.

The chain has TRBV23-1 and TRBJ1-5; the D is unclear. TRBV23-1 is an ORF; its function is uncertain. CDR3 length: 13 residues. The V end was cut by 4 bases, the J end by 9 bases, with 13 bases between. CDR3 in DNA: TGCGCCAGCAGTCCCCCGCCAGGTAGGCCCCAGCATTTT. Amino acids: CASSPPPGRPQHF.

This chain uses TRBV7-9 with TRBJ2-5; the D gene is possibly TRBD2 (6 bases). V lost 10 bases, J lost 7 bases, and 19 bases lay in between. Germline V CDR1 and CDR2: SEHNR, FQNEAQ (reference sequence). The CDR3 runs 13 residues. The CDR3 nucleotides are TGTGCCACTGCTGGGGCCGGGGAGGCGACCCAGTACTTC. Encoded protein: CATAGAGEATQYF.

The rearrangement links TRBV27 to TRBJ2-2, with D unclear. The CDR3 runs to 15 residues. The V gene's germline CDR1 is MNHEY and CDR2 SMNVEV (reference sequence). V shed 2 bases and J shed 3 bases, with 10 bases lying between them. The CDR3 region has the DNA TGTGCCAGCAGTTTAGCCTTCGTAGACACCGGGGAGCTGTTTTTT. Its protein is CASSLAFVDTGELFF.

The V gene is TRBV19, the J gene TRBJ1-5, with 9 positions matching TRBD1. Germline V gene lookup returns CDR1 LNHDA and CDR2 SQIVND (reference sequence). The V gene end was trimmed by 3 bases and the J gene end by 3 bases; junction bases not matched to a gene: 3. This CDR3 contains 15 residues. The CDR3 DNA reads as TGTGCCAGTAGTATTCGGACAGGGGCCAATCAGCCCCAGCATTTT. It codes for CASSIRTGANQPQHF. Drawing the rest from reference TRBV19 and TRBJ1-5, the complete variable domain is DGGITQSPKYLFRKEGQNVTLSCEQNLNHDAMYWYRQDPGQGLRLIYYSQIVNDFQKGDIAEGYSVSREKKESFPLTVTSAQKNPTAFYLCASSIRTGANQPQHFGDGTRLSIL.

This chain links TRBV2 with TRBJ2-7; 7 nucleotides agree with TRBD1. From germline, CDR1 is SNHLY and CDR2 FYNNEI. V lost 4 bases and J lost 3; bases outside the gene matches: 3. This CDR3 has 13 residues. As DNA, the CDR3 is TGTGCCAGCAGTGTGACAGGGCTCTACGAGCAGTACTTC. This gives the protein CASSVTGLYEQYF.

This chain connects TRBV7-2 to TRBJ2-7, with D possibly matching TRBD1 (6 bases). In germline, CDR1 is SGHTA, CDR2 FQGNSA. This CDR3 contains 15 residues. V lost 5 bases to trimming and J lost 6 bases, with 20 bases between them. The CDR3 region has the DNA TGTGCCAGCAGCCCCGGCGTTTACAGGGAATTCGAGCAGTACTTC. Amino acid sequence: CASSPGVYREFEQYF.

The chain recombines TRBV18 with TRBJ2-2; D is perhaps TRBD1 (6 bases). CDR1 KGHSH and CDR2 LQKENI come from the germline V gene. Between the trimmed V and J ends, which lost 2 bases and 5 bases, there was a span of 15 bases. The CDR3 loop spans 16 amino acids. The CDR3 reads CASSPFDRSGTGELFF. In DNA, the CDR3 is TGTGCCAGCTCACCATTTGACAGGTCGGGGACCGGGGAGCTGTTTTTT.

The V and J genes are TRBV9 and TRBJ1-3, with TRBD1 matching over 7 bases. Germline V gene lookup returns CDR1 SGDLS and CDR2 YYNGEE. V dropped 0 bases and J dropped 2; count of bases not matched to a gene: 2. The CDR3 is 15 residues long. The CDR3 loop is CASSVAGTAGNTIYF. CDR3 coding DNA: TGTGCCAGCAGCGTAGCCGGGACAGCTGGAAACACCATATATTTT.

In nucleotides, the CDR3 is TGTGCCAGCAGTGAACCTTTTGGGCCAGTAACTAATGAAAAACTGTTTTTT. It codes for CASSEPFGPVTNEKLFF. This chain connects TRBV6-1 to TRBJ1-4; D is undetermined. The V gene lost 2 bases and the J gene lost 1 base, with 14 bases spanning the gap. The CDR3 contains 17 residues. CDR1 and CDR2 (germline): MNHNS, SASEGT.

The V call is TRBV12-5, the J call TRBJ1-4; no firm D call. Deletions cut 1 base from V and 4 bases from J, with 7 bases between. Germline values: CDR1 LGHNT, CDR2 FRNRAP. The CDR3 consists of 14 residues. CDR3 in DNA: TGTGCTAGTGGTTTGGGGAGTATTAATGAAAAACTGTTTTTT. It is translated as CASGLGSINEKLFF.

Here the CDR3 DNA reads TGTGCCTGGAGGGAACAGGGGGCTTACTATGGCTACACCTTC. This translates into CAWREQGAYYGYTF. The rearrangement links TRBV30 to TRBJ1-2, with 9 positions matching TRBD1. The CDR3 spans 14 residues. The germline V gene has CDR1 GTSNPN and CDR2 SVGIG (reference sequence). V lost 3 bases to trimming and J lost 3 bases; unmatched junction nucleotides: 5. The whole variable domain, filled in from reference TRBV30 and TRBJ1-2, reads SQTIHQWPATLVQPVGSPLSLECTVEGTSNPNLYWYRQAAGRGLQLLFYSVGIGQISSEVPQNLSASRPQDRQFILSSKKLLLSDSGFYLCAWREQGAYYGYTFGSGTRLTVV.

The chain has TRBV5-1 and TRBJ2-1; 7 nucleotides agree with TRBD1. Germline lookup yields CDR1 SGHRS and CDR2 YFSETQ. This CDR3 is built from 15 residues. The J segment lost 7 bases and the V segment lost 4 bases, leaving 11 bases of the junction unmatched. Here the CDR3 reads CASSTFDRAGNEQFF. DNA of the CDR3: TGCGCCAGCAGCACCTTCGACAGGGCAGGGAATGAGCAGTTCTTC. The whole variable domain, filled in from reference TRBV5-1 and TRBJ2-1, reads KAGVTQTPRYLIKTRGQQVTLSCSPISGHRSVSWYQQTPGQGLQFLFEYFSETQRNKGNFPGRFSGRQFSNSRSEMNVSTLELGDSALYLCASSTFDRAGNEQFFGPGTRLTVL.

This chain links TRBV7-3 with TRBJ2-1; 9 bases fit TRBD1. The germline V gene has CDR1 SGHTA and CDR2 FQGTGA. The CDR3 runs 16 residues. V shed 1 base and J 4 bases; nucleotides not matched to a gene: 5. Written as DNA, the CDR3 is TGTGCCAGCAGCTTAAGGACAGGGGTCGTATACAATGAGCAGTTCTTC. This translates into CASSLRTGVVYNEQFF.

For this clone: Compared with germline, one end of the junction differs, possibly owing to a read error. V gene TRBV7-9 combines with J gene TRBJ2-5, with TRBD2 matching 9 bases. Germline CDR1 reads SEHNR; CDR2 reads FQNEAQ (reference sequence). This CDR3 has 16 amino acids. The CDR3 DNA reads as TGTTCCAGCAGCTCCCGACTAGCGGCTTACCAAGAGACCCAGTACTTC. This codes for CSSSSRLAAYQETQYF. Full variable domain (outside the CDR3, taken from reference TRBV7-9 and TRBJ2-5): DTGVSQNPRHKITKRGQNVTFRCDPISEHNRLYWYRQTLGQGPEFLTYFQNEAQLEKSRLLSDRFSAERPKGSFSTLEIQRTEQGDSAMYLCSSSSRLAAYQETQYFGPGTRLLVL.

This clone was counted a single time. The chain uses TRBV6-5 and TRBJ2-5; the match to TRBD1 covers 10 bases. CDR3 length: 15 residues. Germline values: CDR1 MNHEY, CDR2 SVGAGI. Unmatched junction bases numbered 5, after V lost 2 bases and J lost 5 bases. DNA for the CDR3: TGTGCCAGCAGTTACGGGGGACAGGGGCTGGAGACCCAGTACTTC. It is translated as CASSYGGQGLETQYF.

V is TRBV7-9 and J is TRBJ1-5; possible D gene TRBD1, 6 bases. The CDR3 loop spans 15 amino acids. V was trimmed by 7 bases and J by 2 bases, leaving 15 bases between them. Germline V gene sequence: CDR1 SEHNR, CDR2 FQNEAQ (reference sequence). CDR3 in amino acids: CASTDAQGGNQPQHF. As DNA, the CDR3 is TGTGCCAGCACCGATGCACAGGGTGGCAATCAGCCCCAGCATTTT.

The rearrangement links TRBV6-4 to TRBJ2-2, with 10 bases fitting TRBD2. J lost 6 bases, V lost 6 bases, and 7 bases had no gene match. Germline CDR1 and CDR2: MRHNA and SNTAGT. The CDR3 contains 15 residues. The CDR3 sequence: CASSPGTSDAGELFF. The CDR3 DNA follows: TGTGCCAGCAGCCCCGGGACTAGCGATGCCGGGGAGCTGTTTTTT.

This chain joins TRBV5-4 and TRBJ2-2; 10 bases agree with TRBD2. J was trimmed by 4 bases and V by 3 bases; bases with no gene match: 3. This CDR3 is 15 amino acids long. CDR1 is SGHNT and CDR2 is YYREEE in the germline V gene (reference sequence). CDR3 region: CASSSRTSGTGELFF. DNA for the CDR3: TGTGCCAGCAGCTCGAGGACTAGCGGCACCGGGGAGCTGTTTTTT.

CDR3 protein: CASSTGGGNTIYF. The CDR3, as DNA: TGTGCCAGTAGTACCGGTGGTGGAAACACCATATATTTT. The V gene is TRBV19, the J gene TRBJ1-3, with unresolved D. The CDR3 is 13 residues long. CDR1 and CDR2 (germline): LNHDA, SQIVND (reference sequence). V was clipped by 4 bases and J by 3 bases, with 7 bases between them.

This sequence joins TRBV10-3 and TRBJ2-6, with a possible D match to TRBD2 (6 bases). The CDR3 runs to 15 residues. Trimming left V 2 bases short and J 2 bases short, with 7 bases between. The germline V gene has CDR1 ENHRY and CDR2 SYGVKD. The CDR3 DNA reads TGTGCCATCAGTGAGGGCGGGGCTGGGGCCAACGTCCTGACTTTC. Amino acid sequence: CAISEGGAGANVLTF.